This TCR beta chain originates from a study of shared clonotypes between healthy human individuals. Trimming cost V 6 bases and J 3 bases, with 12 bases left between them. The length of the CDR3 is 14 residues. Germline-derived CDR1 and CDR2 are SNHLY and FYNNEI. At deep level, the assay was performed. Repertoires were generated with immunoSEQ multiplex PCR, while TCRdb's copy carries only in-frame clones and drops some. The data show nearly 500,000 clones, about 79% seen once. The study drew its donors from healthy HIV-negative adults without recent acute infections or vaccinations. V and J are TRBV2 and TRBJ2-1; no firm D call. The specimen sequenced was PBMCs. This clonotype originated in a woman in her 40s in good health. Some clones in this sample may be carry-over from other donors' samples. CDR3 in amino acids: CASREWEGYNEQFF. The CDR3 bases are TGTGCCAGCAGGGAATGGGAAGGCTACAATGAGCAGTTCTTC.